This TCR beta chain was profiled in a study of identical twins. V was shortened by 3 bases and J by 1 base, with 10 bases between the two germline ends. The germline gives CDR1 SGHRS, CDR2 YFSETQ. The CDR3 covers 15 residues. This clonotype has at least ten counts. TCRdb independently ran MiXCR on the 5' RACE reads; one entry per CDR3 protein. This sample has roughly 690,000 distinct CDR3 sequences, with 5.5% to 7.5% found just once. This TCR derives from a man younger than 30 in good health. The chain combines TRBV5-1 with TRBJ2-2, with D possibly TRBD1 on 6 matching bases. The sample consisted of naive T cells sorted from blood. The CDR3, as DNA: TGCGCCAGCAGCTGGGGGCAGGGGAACACCGGGGAGCTGTTTTTT. This codes for CASSWGQGNTGELFF.